This passage covers 8 T cell receptor beta chains from one sample sequenced in a study of Graves' ophthalmopathy and Graves' hyperthyroidism. The study amplified TCR beta CDR3 regions using RNA transcripts. First-round RT-PCR used HTBI primers; second-round multiplex PCR followed. Via MiXCR, TCRdb re-called the multiplex PCR reads, giving one row per CDR3 protein. The sample contains over 500,000 distinct CDR3 sequences, 22% of which appear only once. The specimen sequenced was peripheral blood. These receptors were obtained from a woman aged 18 to 35 with stable Graves' hyperthyroidism. Some clones in this sample may be carry-over from other donors' samples.

This clonotype was seen more than once but under ten times. The J gene is TRBJ1-1, the V gene TRBV11-2; tentative D call: TRBD1 (5 bases). The CDR3 spans 14 residues. Germline V gives CDR1 SGHAT, CDR2 FQNNGV. V was trimmed by 5 bases and J by 5 bases, leaving 15 bases between them. CDR3 region: CASSPLGGFTEAFF. In nucleotides, the CDR3 is TGTGCCAGCAGCCCCTTGGGGGGGTTTACTGAAGCTTTCTTT.

This clonotype was counted at least ten times. The chain links TRBV5-6 to TRBJ2-5; 9 bases map to TRBD2. The V segment lost 7 bases and the J segment 5 bases; nucleotides outside the gene matches: 9. Germline V gene data show CDR1 as SGHDT and CDR2 as YYEEEE. This CDR3 region has 14 residues. CDR3 bases: TGTGCCAGCGGGTCAGCGGGGGGTTTGGAGACCCAGTACTTC. This gives the protein CASGSAGGLETQYF.

This clonotype has just a few counts. The CDR3 protein is CASSSPGRTKNIQYF. CDR3 bases: TGTGCCAGCAGCTCTCCGGGGCGGACCAAAAACATTCAGTACTTC. The chain has TRBV7-2 and TRBJ2-4; possibly TRBD1 or TRBD2 for D (5 bases each). Per germline, CDR1 SGHTA and CDR2 FQGNSA. The CDR3 is 15 amino acids. Between the trimmed V and J ends, which lost 4 bases and 2 bases, there was a span of 12 bases.

V and J are TRBV4-1 and TRBJ2-3; 8 bases map to TRBD2. The CDR3 contains 17 residues. V was pared by 4 bases and J by 0 bases, with 9 bases of the junction left unmatched. The germline V gene has CDR1 MGHRA and CDR2 YSYEKL. DNA for the CDR3: TGCGCCAGCAGCCGGATCGGCGGGGGGTCTAGCACAGATACGCAGTATTTT. Its protein product is CASSRIGGGSSTDTQYF.

The genes are TRBV10-3 and TRBJ1-1; 7 positions agree with TRBD1. The CDR3 extends over 14 amino acids. Germline V gives CDR1 ENHRY, CDR2 SYGVKD. V was clipped by 6 bases and J by 0 bases; unmatched bases: 4. The CDR3 nucleotides are TGTGCCATCAGGATTGGACAGGTGAACACTGAAGCTTTCTTT. It is translated as CAIRIGQVNTEAFF.

At least ten counts were recorded for this clonotype. This sequence joins TRBV6-1 and TRBJ1-6; D unclear. With 4 bases removed from V and 0 bases from J, the gap between germline ends came to 13 bases. This CDR3 is 17 amino acids long. Germline V CDR1 and CDR2: MNHNS, SASEGT. CDR3 region: CASSAEPLYSYNSPLHF. The CDR3 DNA sequence: TGTGCCAGCAGTGCCGAACCTTTGTACTCCTATAATTCACCCCTCCACTTT.

This clonotype was counted only a few times. One junction end disagrees with the germline gene, perhaps due to a read error. CDR3 amino acids: CASSLATGVQWCF. The CDR3, as DNA: TGTGCCAGCAGCTTAGCGACAGGCGTGCAGTGGTGCTTC. J is TRBJ2-5 and V is TRBV7-9; possible D gene TRBD1, 6 bases. The CDR3 length is 13 residues. CDR1 is SEHNR and CDR2 is FQNEAQ in the germline V gene (reference sequence).

This sequence joins TRBV12-3 or TRBV12-4 and TRBJ1-2, with D perhaps TRBD1 (6 bases). The CDR3 has 15 amino acids. V was pared by 4 bases and J by 4 bases, with 16 bases between. CDR3 in DNA: TGTGCCAGCAGTTATAGTCCGGGACATAGCTATGGCTACACCTTC. Its translation is CASSYSPGHSYGYTF.